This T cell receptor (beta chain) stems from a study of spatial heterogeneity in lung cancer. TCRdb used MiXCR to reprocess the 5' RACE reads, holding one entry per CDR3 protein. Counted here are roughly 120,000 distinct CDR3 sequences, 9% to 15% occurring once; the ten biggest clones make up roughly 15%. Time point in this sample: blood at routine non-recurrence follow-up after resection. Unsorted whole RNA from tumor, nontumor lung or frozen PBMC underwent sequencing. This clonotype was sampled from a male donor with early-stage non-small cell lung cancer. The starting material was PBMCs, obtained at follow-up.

CDR3 sequence (DNA): TGCGCCAGCAGCTTGGGGGCTAGCGGGGGAACCAGCACAGATACGCAGTATTTT. It is translated as CASSLGASGGTSTDTQYF. The chain uses TRBV5-1 and TRBJ2-3, with TRBD2 identical over 10 bases. CDR1 and CDR2 (germline): SGHRS, YFSETQ. V lost 0 bases, J lost 0 bases, and 7 bases stayed unmatched. The CDR3 is made up of 18 amino acids.